The 15 T cell receptor beta chains below come from one sample, sequenced in a study of T-cell memory formation after mild COVID-19. TCRdb processed the 5' RACE reads anew with MiXCR; each CDR3 protein has one entry. The data show roughly 200,000 distinct CDR3 sequences, with around 16% seen just once and roughly 2.3% held by the top ten. The sequenced sample was PBMCs or a T cell subset sorted from them (not recorded which). Receptor source: an adult woman who had mild COVID-19 (a few samples of this study predate the infection). Cell type and time point are not known.

V usage is TRBV7-8 and J usage is TRBJ2-1; D gene uncertain. The CDR3 runs 19 residues. Germline loops: CDR1 SGHVS, CDR2 FQNEAQ. Trimming removed 5 bases at V and 6 bases at J, with 29 bases between. The CDR3 spells CASSPLTTTREQMGNEQFF. Here the CDR3 DNA reads TGTGCCAGCAGCCCTCTAACGACGACAAGGGAACAGATGGGCAATGAGCAGTTCTTC.

The gene calls are TRBV15 and TRBJ2-7, with a possible D match to TRBD2 (5 bases). Germline V gene data show CDR1 as LNHNV and CDR2 as YYDKDF (reference sequence). This CDR3 contains 14 residues. The V end was cut by 3 bases, the J end by 4 bases, with 13 bases between. CDR3 DNA: TGTGCCACCAGCAGGTCGGACGGACTTTACGAGCAGTACTTC. This codes for CATSRSDGLYEQYF.

This clonotype was observed at least ten times. J is TRBJ2-3 and V is TRBV7-9; D call uncertain. CDR3 size: 12 residues. Germline V CDR1 and CDR2: SEHNR, FQNEAQ (reference sequence). Deletions cut 1 base from V and 6 bases from J, with 5 bases between. CDR3: CASSLVADTQYF. CDR3 nucleotides: TGTGCCAGCAGCTTAGTTGCCGATACGCAGTATTTT.

This clonotype was detected only a few times. The genes are TRBV7-2 and TRBJ1-1; D is unclear. Germline CDR1 SGHTA, CDR2 FQGNSA. The V end was cut by 2 bases, the J end by 0 bases, with 10 bases between. This CDR3 region has 15 residues. For the CDR3, the DNA is TGTGCCAGCAGCTTATCCTTGACACTGAACACTGAAGCTTTCTTT. This sequence encodes CASSLSLTLNTEAFF. Full variable domain (outside the CDR3, taken from reference TRBV7-2 and TRBJ1-1): GAGVSQSPSNKVTEKGKDVELRCDPISGHTALYWYRQSLGQGLEFLIYFQGNSAPDKSGLPSDRFSAERTGGSVSTLTIQRTQQEDSAVYLCASSLSLTLNTEAFFGQGTRLTVV.

The chain recombines TRBV5-1 with TRBJ2-3, with D possibly called TRBD1 or TRBD2 (6 bases each). There are 15 residues in the CDR3. The V end lost 1 base, the J end lost 3 bases, and 12 bases lay between the germline ends. The germline V gene encodes CDR1 SGHRS and CDR2 YFSETQ. The CDR3 DNA sequence: TGCGCCAGCAGCTTGAGGGGGGCGACAACAGATACGCAGTATTTT. This translates into CASSLRGATTDTQYF.

In its sample, this clonotype was seen a few times. This sequence joins TRBV9 and TRBJ1-3; D is unresolved. The CDR3 extends over 14 amino acids. From germline, CDR1 is SGDLS and CDR2 YYNGEE. Deletions cut 0 bases from V and 0 bases from J, with 4 bases between. The chain's CDR3 is CASSVDLSGNTIYF. In DNA form, the CDR3 reads TGTGCCAGCAGCGTAGACCTCTCTGGAAACACCATATATTTT.

This clonotype was found many times. J is TRBJ2-3 and V is TRBV7-2, with TRBD2 identical over 15 bases. After removal of 4 bases from V and 3 bases from J, the junction contained 2 bases not matched to a gene. Germline V gives CDR1 SGHTA, CDR2 FQGNSA. The CDR3 loop spans 16 amino acids. CDR3 protein: CASSSGLAGGTDTQYF. The CDR3 region has the DNA TGTGCCAGCAGCTCAGGACTAGCGGGAGGGACAGATACGCAGTATTTT.

This clonotype was recorded a few times. The genes are TRBV9 and TRBJ2-2, with TRBD2 matching 11 bases. This CDR3 contains 17 residues. The V and J ends lost 0 bases and 7 bases, in that order; junction bases with no gene match: 8. From germline, CDR1 is SGDLS and CDR2 YYNGEE. The chain's CDR3 is CASSVEPSGGLSGELFF. The CDR3 nucleotides read TGTGCCAGCAGCGTAGAGCCTAGCGGGGGGCTGAGCGGGGAGCTGTTTTTT. The entire variable domain, with the rest obtained from reference TRBV9 and TRBJ2-2, is as follows: DSGVTQTPKHLITATGQRVTLRCSPRSGDLSVYWYQQSLDQGLQFLIQYYNGEERAKGNILERFSAQQFPDLHSELNLSSLELGDSALYFCASSVEPSGGLSGELFFGEGSRLTVL.

The rearrangement links TRBV7-3 to TRBJ2-2, with TRBD1 matching 12 bases. V was clipped by 5 bases and J by 5 bases; unmatched bases: 9. This CDR3 comprises 17 residues. The germline V gene encodes CDR1 SGHTA and CDR2 FQGTGA. The CDR3 sequence is CASSTGTGGGRTGELFF. CDR3 sequence (DNA): TGTGCCAGCAGCACGGGGACAGGGGGCGGCCGAACCGGGGAGCTGTTTTTT.

This clonotype was picked up one time. V and J are TRBV27 and TRBJ2-4, with 11 bases aligning to TRBD2. V shed 6 bases, J shed 11 bases, and the junction held 15 bases outside the gene matches. This CDR3 region has 16 residues. Per the germline V gene, CDR1 is MNHEY and CDR2 is SMNVEV (reference sequence). In DNA, the CDR3 is TGTGCCAGCAGCCCGATCCTAGCGGGGGGCCGGGGAGTTCAGTACTTC. Its translation: CASSPILAGGRGVQYF.

The V and J genes are TRBV3-1 and TRBJ2-7; TRBD1 matches 8 bases. CDR3 length: 15 amino acids. J gave up 4 bases and V 1 base, and 6 bases lay outside the gene matches. CDR1 and CDR2 from the germline V gene are LGHDT and YNNKEL (reference sequence). CDR3 amino acids: CASSQAWTGRYEQYF. The CDR3 DNA sequence: TGTGCCAGCAGCCAAGCATGGACAGGGAGATACGAGCAGTACTTC.

The chain links TRBV25-1 to TRBJ2-7, with TRBD1 matching 7 bases. Germline values: CDR1 MGHDK, CDR2 SYGVNS. This CDR3 is built from 14 residues. V trimming: 4 bases; J trimming: 6 bases; junction bases outside the gene matches: 9. The CDR3 here is CASSVRQGISEQYF. CDR3 DNA sequence: TGTGCCAGCAGTGTGAGACAGGGTATCTCCGAGCAGTACTTC.

DNA for the CDR3: TGTGCCAGCAGCCACCGGGAGAGGGGTTCCTACGAGCAGTACTTC. As protein: CASSHRERGSYEQYF. The chain combines TRBV7-8 with TRBJ2-7, with D possibly being TRBD2 (6 bases). CDR1 and CDR2 from the germline V gene are SGHVS and FQNEAQ. CDR3 size: 15 residues. With 5 bases removed from V and 1 base from J, the gap between germline ends came to 15 bases.

The chain uses TRBV24-1 and TRBJ2-7; D is unresolved. Trimming took off 2 bases at V and 6 bases at J, with 7 bases between the two ends. Germline V lookup: CDR1 KGHDR, CDR2 SFDVKD. This CDR3 spans 12 amino acids. The DNA for the CDR3 is TGTGCCACCAGTGATTACTTGGGCGAGCAGTACTTC. Protein: CATSDYLGEQYF.

This clonotype was seen a few times. The chain joins TRBV29-1 to TRBJ2-3, with a weak D call TRBD1 (5 bases). Trimming took off 0 bases at V and 3 bases at J, with 13 bases between the two ends. There are 15 residues in the CDR3. Per germline, CDR1 SQVTM and CDR2 ANQGSEA. CDR3 DNA: TGCAGCGTTGAAGACGGTGGCAGGGTGACAGATACGCAGTATTTT. As protein: CSVEDGGRVTDTQYF.